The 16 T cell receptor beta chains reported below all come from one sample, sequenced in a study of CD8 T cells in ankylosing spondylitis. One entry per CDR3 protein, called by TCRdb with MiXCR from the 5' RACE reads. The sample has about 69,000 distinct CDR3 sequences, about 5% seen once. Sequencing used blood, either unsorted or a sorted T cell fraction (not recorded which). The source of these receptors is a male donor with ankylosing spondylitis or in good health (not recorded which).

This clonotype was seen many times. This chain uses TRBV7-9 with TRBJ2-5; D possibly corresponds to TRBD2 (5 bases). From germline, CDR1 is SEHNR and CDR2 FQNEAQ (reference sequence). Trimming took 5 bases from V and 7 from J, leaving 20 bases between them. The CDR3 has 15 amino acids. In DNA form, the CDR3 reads TGTGCCAGCAGCCCCGAGACGGACTCGCCAGGGACCCAGTACTTC. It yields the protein CASSPETDSPGTQYF.

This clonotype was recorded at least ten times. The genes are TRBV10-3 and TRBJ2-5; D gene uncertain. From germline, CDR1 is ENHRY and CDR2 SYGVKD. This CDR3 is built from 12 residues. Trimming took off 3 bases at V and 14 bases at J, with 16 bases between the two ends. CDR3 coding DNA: TGTGCCATCAGTGATGGCAGTCTTCCGACTTACTTC. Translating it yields CAISDGSLPTYF.

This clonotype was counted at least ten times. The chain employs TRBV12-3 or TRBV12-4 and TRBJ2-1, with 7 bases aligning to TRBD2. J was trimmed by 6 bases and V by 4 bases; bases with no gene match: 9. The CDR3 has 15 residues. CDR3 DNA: TGTGCCAGCAGTTCTGTGGGGGGGTCGTTCAATGAGCAGTTCTTC. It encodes CASSSVGGSFNEQFF.

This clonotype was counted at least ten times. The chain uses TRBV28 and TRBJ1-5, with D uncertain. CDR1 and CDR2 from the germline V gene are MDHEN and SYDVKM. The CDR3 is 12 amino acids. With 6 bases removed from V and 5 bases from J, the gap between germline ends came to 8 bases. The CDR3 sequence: CASSSEDQPQHF. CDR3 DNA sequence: TGTGCCAGCAGCTCGGAGGATCAGCCCCAGCATTTT. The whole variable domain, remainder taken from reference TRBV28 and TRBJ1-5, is DVKVTQSSRYLVKRTGEKVFLECVQDMDHENMFWYRQDPGLGLRLIYFSYDVKMKEKGDIPEGYSVSREKKERFSLILESASTNQTSMYLCASSSEDQPQHFGDGTRLSIL.

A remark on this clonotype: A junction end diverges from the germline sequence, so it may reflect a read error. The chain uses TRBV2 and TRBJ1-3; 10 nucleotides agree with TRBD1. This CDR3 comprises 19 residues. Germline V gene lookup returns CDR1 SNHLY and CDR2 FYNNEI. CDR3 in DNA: TGTACCAGCTGTCCCGGGACAGGGGCGTCAGGGAGCTCTGGAAACACCATATATTTT. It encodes CTSCPGTGASGSSGNTIYF. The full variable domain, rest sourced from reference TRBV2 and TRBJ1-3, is EPEVTQTPSHQVTQMGQEVILRCVPISNHLYFYWYRQILGQKVEFLVSFYNNEISEKSEIFDDQFSVERPDGSNFTLKIRSTKLEDSAMYFCTSCPGTGASGSSGNTIYFGEGSWLTVV.

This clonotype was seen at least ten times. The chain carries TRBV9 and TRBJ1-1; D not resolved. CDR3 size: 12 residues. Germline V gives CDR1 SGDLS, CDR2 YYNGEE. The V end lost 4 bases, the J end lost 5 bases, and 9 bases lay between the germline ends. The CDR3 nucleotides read TGTGCCAGCAGCCCCGAAGGGACTGAAGCTTTCTTT. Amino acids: CASSPEGTEAFF. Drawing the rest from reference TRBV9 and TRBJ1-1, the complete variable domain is DSGVTQTPKHLITATGQRVTLRCSPRSGDLSVYWYQQSLDQGLQFLIQYYNGEERAKGNILERFSAQQFPDLHSELNLSSLELGDSALYFCASSPEGTEAFFGQGTRLTVV.

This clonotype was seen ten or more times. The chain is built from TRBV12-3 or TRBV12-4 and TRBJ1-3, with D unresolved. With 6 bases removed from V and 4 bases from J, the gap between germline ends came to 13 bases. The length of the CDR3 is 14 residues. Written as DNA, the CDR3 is TGTGCCAGCAGGATGGTCGCGGGGGGAAACACCATATATTTT. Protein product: CASRMVAGGNTIYF.

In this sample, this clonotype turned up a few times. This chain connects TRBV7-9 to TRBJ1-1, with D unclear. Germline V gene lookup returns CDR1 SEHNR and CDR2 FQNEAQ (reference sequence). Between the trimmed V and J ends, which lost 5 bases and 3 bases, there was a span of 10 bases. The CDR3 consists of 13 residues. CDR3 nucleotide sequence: TGTGCCAGCAGCCTCACTCAGGACACTGAAGCTTTCTTT. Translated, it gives CASSLTQDTEAFF.

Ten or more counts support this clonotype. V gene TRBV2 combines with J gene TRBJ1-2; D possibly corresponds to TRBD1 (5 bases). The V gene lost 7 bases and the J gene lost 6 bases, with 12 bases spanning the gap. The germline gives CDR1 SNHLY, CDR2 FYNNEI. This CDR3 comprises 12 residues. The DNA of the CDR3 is TGTGCCAGCAAGCGCAGGGTGGATGGCTACACCTTC. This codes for CASKRRVDGYTF.

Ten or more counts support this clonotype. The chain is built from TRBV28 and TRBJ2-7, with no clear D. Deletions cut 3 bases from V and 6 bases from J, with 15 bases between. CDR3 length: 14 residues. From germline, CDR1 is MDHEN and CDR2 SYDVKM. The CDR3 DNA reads TGTGCCAGCAGTTTCGGACCATCCCCGGGCGAGCAGTACTTC. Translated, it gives CASSFGPSPGEQYF.

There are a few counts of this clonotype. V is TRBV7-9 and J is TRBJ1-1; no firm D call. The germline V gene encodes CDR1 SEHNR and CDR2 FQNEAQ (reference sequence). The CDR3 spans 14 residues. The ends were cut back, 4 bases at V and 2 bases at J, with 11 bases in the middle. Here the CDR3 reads CASSSGSPNTEAFF. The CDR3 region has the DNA TGTGCCAGCAGCTCTGGCAGTCCTAACACTGAAGCTTTCTTT.

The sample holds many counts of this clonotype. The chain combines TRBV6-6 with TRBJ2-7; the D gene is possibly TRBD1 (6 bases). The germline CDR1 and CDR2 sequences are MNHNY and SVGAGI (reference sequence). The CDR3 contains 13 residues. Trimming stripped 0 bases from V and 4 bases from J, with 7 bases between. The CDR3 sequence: CASSYSRGYEQYF. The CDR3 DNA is TGTGCCAGCAGTTACTCGAGGGGGTACGAGCAGTACTTC.

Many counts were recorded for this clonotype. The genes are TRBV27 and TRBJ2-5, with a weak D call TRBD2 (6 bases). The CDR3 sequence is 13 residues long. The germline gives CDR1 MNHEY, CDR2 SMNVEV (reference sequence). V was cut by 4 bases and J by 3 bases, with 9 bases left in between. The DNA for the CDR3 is TGTGCCAGCAGTTCGGGACTGGAAGAGACCCAGTACTTC. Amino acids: CASSSGLEETQYF.

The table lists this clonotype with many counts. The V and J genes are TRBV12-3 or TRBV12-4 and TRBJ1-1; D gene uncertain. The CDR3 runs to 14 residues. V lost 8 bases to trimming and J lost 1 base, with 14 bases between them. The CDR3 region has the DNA TGTGCCAGCCGAGTTGAGGCGAGGAACACTGAAGCTTTCTTT. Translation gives CASRVEARNTEAFF.

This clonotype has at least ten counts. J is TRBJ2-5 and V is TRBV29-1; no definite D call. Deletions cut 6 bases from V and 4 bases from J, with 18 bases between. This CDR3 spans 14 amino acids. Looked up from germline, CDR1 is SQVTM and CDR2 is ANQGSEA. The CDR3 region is CSVAPSQVRETQYF. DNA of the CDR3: TGCAGCGTCGCGCCCTCCCAGGTCCGAGAGACCCAGTACTTC.

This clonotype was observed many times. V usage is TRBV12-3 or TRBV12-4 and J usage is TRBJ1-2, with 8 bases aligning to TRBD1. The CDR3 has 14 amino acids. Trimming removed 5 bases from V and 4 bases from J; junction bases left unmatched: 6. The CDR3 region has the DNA TGTGCCAGCAGTACGACAGGGGAAGGCTATGGCTACACCTTC. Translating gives CASSTTGEGYGYTF.